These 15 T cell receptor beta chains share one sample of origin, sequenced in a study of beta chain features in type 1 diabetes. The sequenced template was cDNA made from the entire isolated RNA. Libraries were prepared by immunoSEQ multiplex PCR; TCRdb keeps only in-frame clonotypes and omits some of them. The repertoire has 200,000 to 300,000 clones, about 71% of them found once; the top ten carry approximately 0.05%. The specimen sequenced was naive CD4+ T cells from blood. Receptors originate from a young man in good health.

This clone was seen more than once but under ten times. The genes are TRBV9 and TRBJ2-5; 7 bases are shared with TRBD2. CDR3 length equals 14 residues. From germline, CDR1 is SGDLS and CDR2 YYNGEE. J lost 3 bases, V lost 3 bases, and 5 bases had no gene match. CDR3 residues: CASSELSGKETQYF. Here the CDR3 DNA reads TGTGCCAGCAGCGAGTTGAGCGGGAAAGAGACCCAGTACTTC. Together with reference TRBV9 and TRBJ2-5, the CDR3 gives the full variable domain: DSGVTQTPKHLITATGQRVTLRCSPRSGDLSVYWYQQSLDQGLQFLIQYYNGEERAKGNILERFSAQQFPDLHSELNLSSLELGDSALYFCASSELSGKETQYFGPGTRLLVL.

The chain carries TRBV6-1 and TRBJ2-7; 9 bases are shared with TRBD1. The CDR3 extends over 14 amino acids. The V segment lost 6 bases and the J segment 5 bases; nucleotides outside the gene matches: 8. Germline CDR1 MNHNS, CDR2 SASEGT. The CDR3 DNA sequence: TGTGCCAGCAGGATACAGGGGGCAGGCGACGAGCAGTACTTC. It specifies CASRIQGAGDEQYF.

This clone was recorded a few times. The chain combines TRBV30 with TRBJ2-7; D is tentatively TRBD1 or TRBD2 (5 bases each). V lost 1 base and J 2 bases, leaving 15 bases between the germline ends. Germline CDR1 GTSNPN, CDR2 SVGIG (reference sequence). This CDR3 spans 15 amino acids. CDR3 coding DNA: TGTGCCTGGAGTGCCCTCGGGACCTTCGCCTACGAGCAGTACTTC. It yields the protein CAWSALGTFAYEQYF.

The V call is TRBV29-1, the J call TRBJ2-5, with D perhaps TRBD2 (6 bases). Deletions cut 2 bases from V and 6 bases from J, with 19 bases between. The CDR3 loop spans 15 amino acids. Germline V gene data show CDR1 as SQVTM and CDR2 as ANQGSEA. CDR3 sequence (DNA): TGCAGCGTTGAAAGGCTGGGGGGTTCCATCAAGACCCAGTACTTC. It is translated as CSVERLGGSIKTQYF.

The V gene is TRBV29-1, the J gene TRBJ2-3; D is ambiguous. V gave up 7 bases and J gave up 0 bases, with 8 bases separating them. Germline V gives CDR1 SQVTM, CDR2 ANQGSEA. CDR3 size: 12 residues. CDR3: CSGVTSTDTQYF. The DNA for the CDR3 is TGCAGCGGTGTCACTAGCACAGATACGCAGTATTTT.

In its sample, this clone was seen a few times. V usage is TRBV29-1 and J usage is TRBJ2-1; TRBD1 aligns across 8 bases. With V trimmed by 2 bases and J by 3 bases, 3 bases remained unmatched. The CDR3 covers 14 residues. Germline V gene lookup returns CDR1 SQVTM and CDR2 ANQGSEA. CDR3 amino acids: CSVEQGQGYNEQFF. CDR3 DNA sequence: TGCAGCGTTGAACAAGGACAGGGCTACAATGAGCAGTTCTTC.

The CDR3 reads CASSTGLETQYF. DNA of the CDR3: TGTGCCAGCAGTACAGGGTTAGAGACCCAGTACTTC. The chain combines TRBV28 with TRBJ2-5; D is perhaps TRBD1 (6 bases). CDR1 is MDHEN and CDR2 is SYDVKM in the germline V gene. This CDR3 has 12 amino acids. V lost 5 bases and J 4 bases, leaving 8 bases between the germline ends.

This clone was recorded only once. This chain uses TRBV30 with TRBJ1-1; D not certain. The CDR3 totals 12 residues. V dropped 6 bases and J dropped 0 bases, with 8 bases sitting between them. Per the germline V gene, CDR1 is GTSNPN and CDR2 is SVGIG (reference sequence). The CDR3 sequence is CACGHLNTEAFF. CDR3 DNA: TGTGCCTGTGGGCATTTGAACACTGAAGCTTTCTTT.

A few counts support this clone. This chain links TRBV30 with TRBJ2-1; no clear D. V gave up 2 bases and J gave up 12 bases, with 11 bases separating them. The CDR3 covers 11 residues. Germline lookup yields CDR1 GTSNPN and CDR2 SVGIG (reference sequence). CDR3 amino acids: CAWSPVDGQFF. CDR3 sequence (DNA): TGTGCCTGGAGTCCCGTGGATGGGCAGTTCTTC.

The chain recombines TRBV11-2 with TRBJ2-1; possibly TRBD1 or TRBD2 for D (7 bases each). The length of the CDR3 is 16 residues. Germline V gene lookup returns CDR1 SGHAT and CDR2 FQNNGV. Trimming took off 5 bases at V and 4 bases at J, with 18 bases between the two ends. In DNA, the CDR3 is TGTGCCAGCAGCACCAGACAGGGCGGGGGTTACAATGAGCAGTTCTTC. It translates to CASSTRQGGGYNEQFF.

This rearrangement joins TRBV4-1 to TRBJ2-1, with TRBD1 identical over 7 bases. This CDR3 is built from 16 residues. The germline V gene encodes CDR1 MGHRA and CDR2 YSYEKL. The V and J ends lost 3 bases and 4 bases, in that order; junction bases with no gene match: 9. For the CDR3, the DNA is TGCGCCAGCAGCCAGGGGCCCGGGACAGATTACAATGAGCAGTTCTTC. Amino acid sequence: CASSQGPGTDYNEQFF.

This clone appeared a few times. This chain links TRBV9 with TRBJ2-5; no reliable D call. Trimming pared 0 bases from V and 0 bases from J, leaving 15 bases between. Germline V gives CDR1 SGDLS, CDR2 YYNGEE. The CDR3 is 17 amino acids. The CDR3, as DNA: TGTGCCAGCAGCGTAGCGGTAACCAACGCGTACCAAGAGACCCAGTACTTC. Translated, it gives CASSVAVTNAYQETQYF.

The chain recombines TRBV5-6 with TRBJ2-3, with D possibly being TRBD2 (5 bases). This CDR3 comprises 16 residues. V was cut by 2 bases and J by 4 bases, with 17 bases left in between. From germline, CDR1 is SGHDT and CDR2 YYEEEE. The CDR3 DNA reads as TGTGCCAGCAGCTTCTGGCGGACTTCTTCGGCAGATACGCAGTATTTT. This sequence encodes CASSFWRTSSADTQYF. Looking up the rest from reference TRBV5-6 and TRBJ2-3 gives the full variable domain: DAGVTQSPTHLIKTRGQQVTLRCSPKSGHDTVSWYQQALGQGPQFIFQYYEEEERQRGNFPDRFSGHQFPNYSSELNVNALLLGDSALYLCASSFWRTSSADTQYFGPGTRLTVL.

The CDR3 DNA sequence: TGTGCCAGCAGCCCCCCCAGAGGGTTGTATTATTTT. It encodes CASSPPRGLYYF. This chain uses TRBV7-9 with TRBJ2-3, with TRBD2 as a possible D gene (5 bases). V was pared by 5 bases and J by 15 bases, with 18 bases between. The CDR3 runs 12 residues. CDR1 and CDR2 from the germline V gene are SEHNR and FQNEAQ (reference sequence).

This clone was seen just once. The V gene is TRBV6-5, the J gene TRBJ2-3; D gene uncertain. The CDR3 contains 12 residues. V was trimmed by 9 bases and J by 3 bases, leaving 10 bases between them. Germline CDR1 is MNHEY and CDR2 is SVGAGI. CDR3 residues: CASKGWTDTQYF. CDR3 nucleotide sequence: TGTGCCAGTAAAGGGTGGACAGATACGCAGTATTTT.